These 20 T cell receptor beta chains share one sample of origin, sequenced in a study of T cells expressing NK-cell markers. Reprocessing the 5' RACE reads, TCRdb reports a single entry for every CDR3 protein and omits DNA. This sample contains about 540,000 distinct CDR3 sequences. The sample was blood T cells: a sorted CD56 or NKG2C T cell subset, CD4+ or CD8+ T cells, or bulk PBMC T cells (not recorded which). These receptor sequences come from a man aged 18-30 years in good health.

The chain combines TRBV10-3 with TRBJ2-5; TCRdb proposes TRBD2, but this gene call is untestable without DNA. Germline V gene sequence: CDR1 ENHRY, CDR2 SYGVKD. There are 13 residues in the CDR3. This CDR3 is CAIRGESRETQYF.

The rearrangement joins TRBV28 to TRBJ2-5; TCRdb picks TRBD2, but there is no DNA to check that call. Germline V gene sequence: CDR1 MDHEN, CDR2 SYDVKM. The CDR3 totals 14 residues. CDR3 sequence reads: CASSLAEEVETQYF.

The chain joins TRBV7-9 to TRBJ2-1; as DNA is missing, the TRBD2 call by TCRdb cannot be tested. The CDR3 has 17 amino acids. Germline lookup yields CDR1 SEHNR and CDR2 FQNEAQ (reference sequence). The CDR3 spells CASSPGGLAGGQAAQFF.

The V and J genes are TRBV5-1 and TRBJ2-1; TCRdb proposes TRBD2, but this gene call is untestable without DNA. Germline V gene lookup returns CDR1 SGHRS and CDR2 YFSETQ. This CDR3 is built from 16 residues. The CDR3 spells CASSSLISGTYNEQFF.

J is TRBJ2-1 and V is TRBV20-1; TCRdb's assignment of TRBD2 cannot be checked, as there is no DNA. Germline values: CDR1 DFQATT, CDR2 SNEGSKA (reference sequence). The CDR3 length is 18 residues. This CDR3 is CSARAVGGLAGILDEQFF.

V gene TRBV11-1 combines with J gene TRBJ2-7; TCRdb's D call, TRBD1, is unchecked because there is no DNA. Germline CDR1 and CDR2: SGHAT and FQDESV (reference sequence). The CDR3 covers 18 residues. This CDR3 reads CASSLAATAVKDLYEQYF.

The chain links TRBV28 to TRBJ2-5. Per the germline V gene, CDR1 is MDHEN and CDR2 is SYDVKM. This CDR3 comprises 14 residues. The CDR3 protein is CASTVNGVEETQYF.

The chain joins TRBV5-1 to TRBJ1-5. The length of the CDR3 is 14 residues. Germline V CDR1 and CDR2: SGHRS, YFSETQ. The CDR3 reads CASKAEGSNQPQHF.

CDR3 protein: CSAKRQIGELFF. This chain uses TRBV20-1 with TRBJ2-2. CDR3 length: 12 amino acids. Germline V lookup: CDR1 DFQATT, CDR2 SNEGSKA (reference sequence).

The V call is TRBV20-1, the J call TRBJ2-5; the D call from TCRdb, TRBD2, cannot be confirmed without DNA. Germline V CDR1 and CDR2: DFQATT, SNEGSKA (reference sequence). The CDR3 spans 15 residues. CDR3 amino acids: CSAKVQGGLRETQYF.

V is TRBV6-5 and J is TRBJ2-5; TCRdb names TRBD2, which stays unverified in the absence of DNA. CDR1 is MNHEY and CDR2 is SVGAGI in the germline V gene. The CDR3 totals 17 residues. CDR3 residues: CASSYSPSGRSWETQYF.

This chain links TRBV27 with TRBJ1-5. Per the germline V gene, CDR1 is MNHEY and CDR2 is SMNVEV (reference sequence). This CDR3 spans 14 amino acids. CDR3 in amino acids: CASSPTEPNQPQHF.

The CDR3 region is CASSYIGTGGEAFF. The chain employs TRBV19 and TRBJ1-1; absent DNA, TCRdb's TRBD1 call cannot be checked. Germline CDR1 reads LNHDA; CDR2 reads SQIVND (reference sequence). There are 14 residues in the CDR3.

This chain joins TRBV5-1 and TRBJ2-3; TCRdb gives TRBD2 as the D gene, but with no DNA this cannot be confirmed. CDR3 length equals 15 residues. Germline V gene data show CDR1 as SGHRS and CDR2 as YFSETQ. The CDR3 here is CASSLVPSGTDTQYF.

The chain recombines TRBV29-1 with TRBJ2-2; the D call of TRBD2 rests on TCRdb alone, since no DNA is present to check it. CDR3 size: 16 residues. The germline V gene encodes CDR1 SQVTM and CDR2 ANQGSEA. The CDR3 spells CSVSLFSGGNTGELFF.

The V call is TRBV12-3 or TRBV12-4, the J call TRBJ1-2; TCRdb outputs TRBD1, but without DNA this stays unchecked. This CDR3 has 14 residues. The CDR3 is CASRRRIGTGGYTF.

This chain uses TRBV7-8 with TRBJ2-1; TCRdb indicates TRBD2, and absent DNA this call remains unverified. Germline-derived CDR1 and CDR2 are SGHVS and FQNEAQ. This CDR3 has 11 residues. This chain's CDR3 is CASSPASEQFF.

The rearrangement joins TRBV12-3 or TRBV12-4 to TRBJ2-7; TCRdb outputs TRBD1, but without DNA this stays unchecked. The CDR3 is 17 amino acids. This CDR3 reads CASSSGQGISGAYEQYF.

J is TRBJ2-1 and V is TRBV5-1; TCRdb indicates TRBD1, and absent DNA this call remains unverified. Germline values: CDR1 SGHRS, CDR2 YFSETQ. The length of the CDR3 is 17 residues. The CDR3 reads CASSPTGGDRGDNEQFF.

The J gene is TRBJ2-1, the V gene TRBV4-2; TCRdb reports TRBD2, a call that lacks DNA to check it against. The germline V gene has CDR1 LGHNA and CDR2 YNFKEQ. This CDR3 has 17 amino acids. The CDR3 loop is CASSQGEWTSGNNEQFF.